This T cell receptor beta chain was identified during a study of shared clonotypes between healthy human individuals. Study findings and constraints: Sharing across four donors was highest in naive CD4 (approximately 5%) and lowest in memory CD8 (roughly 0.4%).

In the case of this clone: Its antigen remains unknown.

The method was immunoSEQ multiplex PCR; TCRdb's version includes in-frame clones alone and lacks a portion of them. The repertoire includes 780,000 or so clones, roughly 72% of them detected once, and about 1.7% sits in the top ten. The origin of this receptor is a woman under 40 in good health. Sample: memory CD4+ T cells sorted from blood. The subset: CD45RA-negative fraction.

CDR3 bases: TGCGCCAGCAGCGCCCCAGGGGGAAACACTGAAGCTTTCTTT. Translating gives CASSAPGGNTEAFF. The chain employs TRBV5-1 and TRBJ1-1, with 7 bases matching TRBD1. The trim removed 4 bases at V and 2 bases at J, leaving 5 bases unmatched. The CDR3 consists of 14 residues. Germline V gene data show CDR1 as SGHRS and CDR2 as YFSETQ.